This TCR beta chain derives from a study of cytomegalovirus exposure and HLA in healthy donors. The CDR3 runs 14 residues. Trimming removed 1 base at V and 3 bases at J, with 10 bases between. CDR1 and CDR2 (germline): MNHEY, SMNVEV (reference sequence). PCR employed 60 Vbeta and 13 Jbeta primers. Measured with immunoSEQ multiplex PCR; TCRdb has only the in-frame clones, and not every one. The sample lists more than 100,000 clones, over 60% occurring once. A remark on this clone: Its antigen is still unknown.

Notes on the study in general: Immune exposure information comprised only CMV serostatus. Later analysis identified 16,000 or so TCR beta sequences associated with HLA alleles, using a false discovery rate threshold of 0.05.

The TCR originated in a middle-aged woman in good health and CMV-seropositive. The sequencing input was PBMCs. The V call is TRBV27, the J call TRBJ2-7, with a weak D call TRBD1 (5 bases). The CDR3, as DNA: TGTGCCAGCAGTTTATTCGGCAGGGACTACGAGCAGTACTTC. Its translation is CASSLFGRDYEQYF.